This T cell receptor (beta chain) appears in the sequencing data of a study of T cell responses to AZD1222 COVID-19 vaccine. Overall study context: Both about-4-week and about-12-week second-dose recipients were combined.

The repertoire was sequenced with immunoSEQ multiplex PCR; TCRdb's copy has only in-frame clones and lacks some. This table holds around 130,000 clones, about 91% found once. General study findings and limits: Rises in breadth and depth of Spike-specific TCRs came after two AZD1222 doses. The study found vaccine-associated CD4 TCRs spanning spike, dominant at 160-218 and 743-854.

CDR1 SEHNR and CDR2 FQNEAQ come from the germline V gene (reference sequence). This CDR3 comprises 13 residues. The V segment lost 5 bases and the J segment 8 bases; nucleotides outside the gene matches: 6. Details on this clone: Its antigen remains unidentified.

The J gene is TRBJ1-2, the V gene TRBV7-9; 9 bases are shared with TRBD1. This clonotype was sampled from an adult in good health. Source: peripheral blood, taken on day 0 of AZD1222 vaccination. CDR3 bases: TGTGCCAGCAGCCCCCCGGGACAGGGAGGCTACACCTTC. It encodes CASSPPGQGGYTF.